This T cell receptor (beta chain) was recovered during a study of blood T cell repertoires in COVID-19. For the study at large: Donors in the United States, Italy and Spain gave samples during acute or convalescent COVID-19. T cells, B-cell-depleted T cells, or PBMCs provided the cDNA or gDNA that served as material.

V dropped 5 bases and J dropped 0 bases, with 17 bases sitting between them. The V gene's germline CDR1 is SSHAT and CDR2 FNYEAQ (reference sequence). This CDR3 is built from 17 residues. Per the authors' pipeline: Amplification from reference gene primers served as the basis for estimated nucleated cell counts. The table came from immunoSEQ multiplex PCR; TCRdb's copy has only in-frame clones and leaves some out. V and J calls and clone size follow that table, whereas D and trimming were derived from the DNA. The table records about 360,000 clones, 75% to 90% of them present only once. Enrolled during active infection, Seattle patients were then followed longitudinally.

The V gene is TRBV7-7, the J gene TRBJ2-1; D is ambiguous. Sequenced sample: peripheral blood. This TCR was sampled from a woman aged 55-75 years with COVID-19, enrolled during active disease. CDR3: CASSRNIPGSSYNEQFF. CDR3 nucleotides: TGTGCCAGCAGCCGTAACATTCCAGGTAGCTCCTACAATGAGCAGTTCTTC.